This T cell receptor (beta chain) was identified in a study of blood T cell repertoires in COVID-19 (dated by TCRdb to 2020 to 2021). As for the study more broadly: Samples covering the acute and convalescent phases of COVID-19 were provided by collaborators in the United States, Italy and Spain. The prospective study material was composed of cDNA or gDNA derived from T cells, B-cell-depleted T cells, or PBMCs. The dataset comprised deeply sampled blood TCRbeta repertoires from subjects exposed to, actively infected with, or recovered from COVID-19. The repertoires were released in a freely available public database intended as a resource for research on the immune response to SARS-CoV-2. Samples were obtained from the ongoing ImmuneRACE study (first 160 participants) and from roughly 1,300 subjects provided by 6 global collaborators. A de-identified subject ID, COVID-19 status, age in years and sex were almost always included in the sample metadata. Where available, HLA class I and class II types were taken from metadata supplied by the sample provider and were not determined by assay-based typing.

Regarding this clone: This clone's antigen is unknown. The input lacks base qualities; no much larger clone sits a single base away.

From cysteine to phenylalanine, the CDR3 is 17 amino acids long. Only CDR3 DNA remains: 51 bases, in frame from the first base. V has 3 bases trimmed and J has 0 bases trimmed; junction bases matching no gene number 4. CDR1 is given as MNHEY and CDR2 as SMNVEV, both from the germline V gene (reference sequence). One collaborating source in Seattle enrolled patients during active infection and followed them longitudinally through the course of disease. The collaborating institutions used their own protocols to collect whole blood in K2EDTA tubes. For TCRbeta analysis, collaborators shipped samples as frozen whole blood, isolated PBMCs, or DNA extracted from either of those sample types. TCRbeta CDR3 regions were amplified from genomic DNA by means of the immunoSEQ Assay, a bias-controlled multiplex PCR. As for how the authors treated the data: Nucleated cell counts per sample were estimated from amplification of reference gene primers within the assay. Sequence reads were collapsed and filtered to measure the absolute abundance of every unique TCRbeta CDR3 rearrangement. For each sample, productive Simpson clonality was calculated as the square root of Simpson's diversity index across productive rearrangements. Here the immuneACCESS table is served through TCRdb, limited to in-frame sequences with V and J called. Missing clones are a known gap in these copies; in checked studies unresolved V genes cover under half, and the rest lacks a known reason. V, J and clone size reflect that table, while D and trimming were determined from the DNA. In all, the sample holds about 240,000 clones, and 80% to 95% of those were seen once. Roughly 0.89% of the sample rests with the top ten.

Study-wide conclusions, independent of this receptor: Clinical and demographic metadata were provided uncurated, with the amount varying by source and participant.

The source is a man younger than 45 with COVID-19, enrolled during active disease. The sequenced material came from peripheral blood. The sequence is built from TRBV27 and TRBJ1-5, with 11 bases in between that match TRBD1. The nucleotides are TGTGCCAGCAGTTTTGCTGGGACAGGGGGTAGCAATCAGCCCCAGCATTTT. It is translated as CASSFAGTGGSNQPQHF.